This TCR beta chain was captured by sequencing in a study of T cell changes during pregnancy in multiple sclerosis. The CDR3 runs to 14 residues. Germline CDR1 reads LGHNA; CDR2 reads YNFKEQ. The J segment lost 7 bases and the V segment lost 3 bases, leaving 2 bases of the junction unmatched. The protocol was immunoSEQ multiplex PCR, while the TCRdb copy is restricted to in-frame clones and leaves out a portion. This table holds about 41,000 clones, roughly nine tenths found once. This receptor was obtained from a female donor with multiple sclerosis, enrolled in a pregnancy study. The chain combines TRBV4-2 with TRBJ2-1; TRBD1 agrees at 11 bases. Here the sequenced sample was CD4+ T cells from peripheral blood mononuclear cells, taken in the first trimester of pregnancy. The CDR3 DNA is TGTGCCAGCAGCCACGGGACAGGGGGTAATGAGCAGTTCTTC. Translation: CASSHGTGGNEQFF.